The rows below give T cell receptor beta chains drawn from one sample of a study of blood T cell repertoires in COVID-19. Only in-frame clones appear in the TCRdb table, and some are missing; sequencing was by immunoSEQ multiplex PCR. The sample records some 290,000 clones, nearly 90% being singletons. The sequenced sample consisted of peripheral blood. These receptors were taken from a woman between 25 and 40 years old with COVID-19, enrolled during active disease. Each CDR3 is given with its conserved first and last residue. Size values are once, few and many counts, or a class for expanded clones, and some rows have none.

cdr3_length: 13; clone_size: -; v_call: TRBV2; j_call: TRBJ2-7; cdr3_aa: CASMGRAGGEQYF
cdr3_length: 16; clone_size: -; v_call: TRBV5-1; j_call: TRBJ2-7; cdr3_aa: CASSLVGSGEDYEQYF
cdr3_length: 15; clone_size: -; v_call: TRBV5-6; j_call: TRBJ2-3; cdr3_aa: CASSLWGPSTDTQYF
cdr3_length: 14; clone_size: few; v_call: TRBV10-3; j_call: TRBJ1-6; cdr3_aa: CAIRPGGFNSPLHF
cdr3_length: 13; clone_size: -; v_call: TRBV28; j_call: TRBJ2-2; cdr3_aa: CASSNSNTGELFF
cdr3_length: 16; clone_size: -; v_call: TRBV9; j_call: TRBJ2-2; cdr3_aa: CASSVAGSGGPGELFF
cdr3_length: 17; clone_size: -; v_call: TRBV5-1; j_call: TRBJ2-1; cdr3_aa: CASNQGPKRDEGDEQFF
cdr3_length: 15; clone_size: -; v_call: TRBV27; j_call: TRBJ1-2; cdr3_aa: CASSLQAGAFYGYTF
cdr3_length: 13; clone_size: -; v_call: TRBV11-2; j_call: TRBJ1-2; cdr3_aa: CASSLGQGEGYTF
cdr3_length: 17; clone_size: -; v_call: TRBV27; j_call: TRBJ1-2; cdr3_aa: CASSGPGQGGGDYGYTF
cdr3_length: 16; clone_size: -; v_call: TRBV7-9; j_call: TRBJ1-2; cdr3_aa: CASSQRPDRAEGGYTF
cdr3_length: 14; clone_size: -; v_call: TRBV24-1; j_call: TRBJ2-2; cdr3_aa: CATSDSTYTGELFF
cdr3_length: 14; clone_size: -; v_call: TRBV6-2/TRBV6-3; j_call: TRBJ2-3; cdr3_aa: CASSLARSTDTQYF
cdr3_length: 14; clone_size: -; v_call: TRBV7-2; j_call: TRBJ1-1; cdr3_aa: CASSPRGGNTEAFF
cdr3_length: 11; clone_size: -; v_call: TRBV29-1; j_call: TRBJ2-7; cdr3_aa: CSVDEGYEQYF
cdr3_length: 18; clone_size: -; v_call: TRBV28; j_call: TRBJ2-4; cdr3_aa: CASAVSGQGPLAKNIQYF
cdr3_length: 14; clone_size: -; v_call: TRBV19; j_call: TRBJ2-7; cdr3_aa: CATLPPGFLRGQYF
cdr3_length: 13; clone_size: -; v_call: TRBV10-3; j_call: TRBJ1-5; cdr3_aa: CAISESAFQPQHF
cdr3_length: 15; clone_size: once; v_call: TRBV7-9; j_call: TRBJ2-2; cdr3_aa: CASSPGGASTGELFF
cdr3_length: 14; clone_size: -; v_call: TRBV19; j_call: TRBJ2-7; cdr3_aa: CASRLTETHYEQYF
cdr3_length: 14; clone_size: -; v_call: TRBV5-1; j_call: TRBJ2-1; cdr3_aa: CASSLSSGINEQFF
cdr3_length: 12; clone_size: -; v_call: TRBV4-1; j_call: TRBJ2-5; cdr3_aa: CASGETGETQYF
cdr3_length: 13; clone_size: -; v_call: TRBV29-1; j_call: TRBJ1-1; cdr3_aa: CSVVRVMDTEAFF
cdr3_length: 14; clone_size: -; v_call: TRBV27; j_call: TRBJ2-2; cdr3_aa: CASSPRLLTGELFF
cdr3_length: 12; clone_size: once; v_call: TRBV15; j_call: TRBJ1-5; cdr3_aa: CATSRARGPQHF
cdr3_length: 11; clone_size: few; v_call: TRBV10-2; j_call: TRBJ1-2; cdr3_aa: CATRTDYGYTF
cdr3_length: 15; clone_size: -; v_call: TRBV6-5; j_call: TRBJ2-1; cdr3_aa: CASSYSNRGYNEQFF
cdr3_length: 15; clone_size: -; v_call: TRBV27; j_call: TRBJ2-5; cdr3_aa: CASRPLGGPPETQYF
cdr3_length: 15; clone_size: few; v_call: TRBV25-1; j_call: TRBJ2-3; cdr3_aa: CASSSAGGPGDTQYF
cdr3_length: 17; clone_size: few; v_call: TRBV8-1; j_call: TRBJ1-3; cdr3_aa: CGSASAAPRLPGNTIYF
cdr3_length: 20; clone_size: -; v_call: TRBV15; j_call: TRBJ1-1; cdr3_aa: CATSRGRTGGYFIVFSEAFF
cdr3_length: 13; clone_size: -; v_call: TRBV12-3/TRBV12-4; j_call: TRBJ1-1; cdr3_aa: CASSFGRDREAFF
cdr3_length: 13; clone_size: -; v_call: TRBV9; j_call: TRBJ1-2; cdr3_aa: CASRDGGHYGYTF
cdr3_length: 17; clone_size: -; v_call: TRBV19; j_call: TRBJ2-1; cdr3_aa: CASSFGTGGASYNEQFF
cdr3_length: 16; clone_size: -; v_call: TRBV7-7; j_call: TRBJ1-1; cdr3_aa: CASSFAGNQRNTEAFF
cdr3_length: 18; clone_size: -; v_call: TRBV6-6; j_call: TRBJ1-6; cdr3_aa: CASSPLTRPGGGNSPLHF
cdr3_length: 14; clone_size: -; v_call: TRBV21-1; j_call: TRBJ2-2; cdr3_aa: CASSKCEAPGELFF
cdr3_length: 18; clone_size: -; v_call: TRBV5-5; j_call: TRBJ2-3; cdr3_aa: CASSLGTGGARSTDTQYF
cdr3_length: 13; clone_size: -; v_call: TRBV12-5; j_call: TRBJ1-6; cdr3_aa: CASGSRLGSPLHF
cdr3_length: 16; clone_size: -; v_call: TRBV6-5; j_call: TRBJ1-6; cdr3_aa: CASSYSTPGVGSPLHF
cdr3_length: 12; clone_size: -; v_call: TRBV18; j_call: TRBJ1-1; cdr3_aa: CASSPTDSQAFF
cdr3_length: 15; clone_size: -; v_call: TRBV9; j_call: TRBJ1-5; cdr3_aa: CASSWGQGQGQPQHF
cdr3_length: 15; clone_size: -; v_call: TRBV20-1; j_call: TRBJ1-3; cdr3_aa: CSASLSGLAGNTIYF
cdr3_length: 14; clone_size: -; v_call: TRBV4-1; j_call: TRBJ1-1; cdr3_aa: CASSQVWGDTEAFF
cdr3_length: 15; clone_size: once; v_call: TRBV4-2; j_call: -; cdr3_aa: CASSRNGGAKETQYF
cdr3_length: 12; clone_size: -; v_call: TRBV12-3/TRBV12-4; j_call: TRBJ2-3; cdr3_aa: CASSGGLATTHF
cdr3_length: 15; clone_size: -; v_call: TRBV6-1; j_call: TRBJ2-1; cdr3_aa: CASSEVGGAYNEQFF
cdr3_length: 14; clone_size: few; v_call: TRBV7-2; j_call: TRBJ1-3; cdr3_aa: CASWRGPSGNTIYF
cdr3_length: 16; clone_size: -; v_call: TRBV11-2; j_call: TRBJ2-2; cdr3_aa: CASSSRWQGASGELFF
cdr3_length: 17; clone_size: -; v_call: TRBV5-4; j_call: TRBJ2-1; cdr3_aa: CASSKLAGGLDYNEQFF
cdr3_length: 17; clone_size: -; v_call: TRBV7-2; j_call: TRBJ2-1; cdr3_aa: CASSFLGSGGASNEQFF
cdr3_length: 17; clone_size: -; v_call: TRBV2; j_call: TRBJ1-6; cdr3_aa: CASSEPRDSDFNSPLHF
cdr3_length: 15; clone_size: -; v_call: TRBV27; j_call: TRBJ2-1; cdr3_aa: CASSSGLAGFGEQFF
cdr3_length: 15; clone_size: -; v_call: TRBV27; j_call: TRBJ1-1; cdr3_aa: CASSFSGAMNTEAFF
cdr3_length: 11; clone_size: few; v_call: TRBV10-2; j_call: TRBJ1-3; cdr3_aa: CAVQKGNTIYF
cdr3_length: 12; clone_size: -; v_call: TRBV29-1; j_call: TRBJ2-7; cdr3_aa: CSVGQGVYEQYF